This T cell receptor (beta chain) was sequenced in a study of cytotoxic CD8 clonotypes in ibrutinib-treated CLL. Study outcomes and limitations: Clonality was higher at ibrutinib response and returned toward baseline at progression.

CDR3 length: 13 amino acids. V lost 0 bases and J 12 bases, leaving 12 bases between the germline ends. The germline V gene encodes CDR1 SGHAT and CDR2 FQNNGV. Here immunoSEQ multiplex PCR was the method, and the copy in TCRdb shows in-frame clones only, minus some. The table lists 250,000 to 350,000 clones, around 77% of them singletons. Regarding this clone: The antigen remains unidentified.

The sequence was collected from a human donor with chronic lymphocytic leukemia. The sequencing used PBMCs, collected at disease progression, from a patient treated with ibrutinib. The genes are TRBV11-2 and TRBJ2-1; the D gene is possibly TRBD2 (5 bases). CDR3 DNA sequence: TGTGCCAGCAGCTTAGATCCTGCGGGCCGGCAGTTCTTC. This gives the protein CASSLDPAGRQFF.